The clone carrying this TCR beta chain was counted ten times or more. Its specificity is not known. These data come from a study of OX40 agonist ivuxolimab in advanced cancers. The repertoire was sequenced with immunoSEQ multiplex PCR; TCRdb's copy has only in-frame clones and lacks some. Seen here are some 70,000 clones, roughly nine tenths observed once, and the top ten hold 1.1%. CDR3 length: 15 amino acids. V was pared by 4 bases and J by 2 bases, with 6 bases of the junction left unmatched. Germline V gene data show CDR1 as SGHKS and CDR2 as YYEKEE (reference sequence). Whole-study findings and limits: Among T cells, CD8+ cells averaged more expanded clones than CD4+ cells.

The material was CD4+ or CD8+ T cells sorted from blood, obtained in a trial of the OX40 agonist ivuxolimab. The source is an adult with an advanced solid tumor such as melanoma, head and neck, liver or kidney cancer. The chain uses TRBV5-5 and TRBJ2-5; TRBD1 aligns across 9 bases. The CDR3 sequence is CASSPGTGWQETQYF. The CDR3 DNA follows: TGTGCCAGCAGCCCCGGGACAGGGTGGCAAGAGACCCAGTACTTC. The whole variable domain, filled in from reference TRBV5-5 and TRBJ2-5, reads DAGVTQSPTHLIKTRGQQVTLRCSPISGHKSVSWYQQVLGQGPQFIFQYYEKEERGRGNFPDRFSARQFPNYSSELNVNALLLGDSALYLCASSPGTGWQETQYFGPGTRLLVL.